A selection of T cell receptor beta chains follows, all from one sample in a study of CXCR3-negative and CXCR3-positive naive CD8 T cells. TCRdb reworked the 5' RACE reads into one entry per CDR3 protein, no DNA. The sample holds roughly 99,000 distinct CDR3 sequences. The specimen was naive CXCR3+ CD8+ T cells from blood. The receptor set was obtained from a human donor in good health. Some clones in this sample may be carry-over from other donors' samples. The CDR3 runs from the conserved cysteine through the conserved F or W.

cdr3_length	j_call	v_call	cdr3_aa
20	TRBJ2-7	TRBV7-6	CASSLGHALWSGTGTHEQYF
14	TRBJ1-6	TRBV6-5	CASSYSGIFSPLHF
18	TRBJ2-5	TRBV20-1	CSAYFRLAATGPQETQYF
14	TRBJ2-3	TRBV14	CASSQEGGTDTQYF
17	TRBJ1-5	TRBV15	CATSRDLGGGYDQPQHF
22	TRBJ2-1	TRBV7-3	CASSLNYAGDRGRRSSYNEQFF
12	TRBJ2-1	TRBV4-3	CASSQSLNEQFF
14	TRBJ2-1	TRBV19	CASSTPPSINEQFF
16	TRBJ1-2	TRBV20-1	CSARDLEGSTLYGYTF
16	TRBJ2-7	TRBV14	CASSQVGGLSTYEQYF
14	TRBJ2-7	TRBV5-6	CASSLYGQTYEQYF
12	TRBJ2-7	TRBV20-1	CSARDKWGEQYF
15	TRBJ2-1	TRBV9	CASSARFSGSDEQFF
19	TRBJ2-3	TRBV5-6	CASSDLAGAPAVGSDTQYF
13	TRBJ2-7	TRBV6-2/TRBV6-3	CASTGLTGYEQYF
13	TRBJ2-7	TRBV7-9	CASSLEQSHEQYF
15	TRBJ2-5	TRBV4-3	CASSQDPLTGETQYF